The 21 T cell receptor beta chains presented below share a single source sample, sequenced in a study of T cell changes during pregnancy in multiple sclerosis. Clones were sequenced by immunoSEQ multiplex PCR, and TCRdb holds only the in-frame ones, with some missing. Of roughly 90,000 clones listed, 85% to 95% were seen once; the top ten hold 4.3%. The source material was peripheral blood, sampled in the first trimester of pregnancy. Source of these receptors: a female donor with multiple sclerosis, enrolled in a pregnancy study.

The CDR3 bases are TGTGCCAGCAGCTTAGTGGACAGGCCCACCTCCAATTCACCCCTCCACTTT. Residues: CASSLVDRPTSNSPLHF. The rearrangement links TRBV7-9 to TRBJ1-6; TRBD1 aligns across 7 bases. Germline CDR1 reads SEHNR; CDR2 reads FQNEAQ (reference sequence). V was pared by 1 base and J by 7 bases, with 10 bases of the junction left unmatched. This CDR3 has 17 amino acids.

This sequence joins TRBV30 and TRBJ1-3; tentatively, D is TRBD1 (5 bases). V lost 7 bases to trimming and J lost 1 base, with 11 bases between them. Germline lookup yields CDR1 GTSNPN and CDR2 SVGIG (reference sequence). The CDR3 contains 13 residues. CDR3 amino acids: CALQGDSGNTIYF. The CDR3 nucleotides read TGTGCCTTACAAGGGGATTCTGGAAACACCATATATTTT.

J is TRBJ2-5 and V is TRBV6-1; tentative D call: TRBD1 (6 bases). V lost 0 bases, J lost 4 bases, and 12 bases lay in between. Germline-derived CDR1 and CDR2 are MNHNS and SASEGT. The CDR3 covers 15 residues. The CDR3 bases are TGTGCCAGCAGTGAAGCAACGGGACAACGAGAGACCCAGTACTTC. It translates to CASSEATGQRETQYF.

J is TRBJ1-6 and V is TRBV25-1; tentatively, D is TRBD1 (5 bases). V was shortened by 3 bases and J by 9 bases, with 6 bases between the two germline ends. The V gene's germline CDR1 is MGHDK and CDR2 SYGVNS. The CDR3 totals 12 residues. The DNA for the CDR3 is TGTGCCAGCAGTGATAGGGGTTCACCCCTCCACTTT. This translates into CASSDRGSPLHF.

The V and J genes are TRBV15 and TRBJ2-7; possible D gene TRBD2, 7 bases. Germline V gives CDR1 LNHNV, CDR2 YYDKDF (reference sequence). The CDR3 totals 15 residues. Between the trimmed V and J ends, which lost 5 bases and 2 bases, there was a span of 16 bases. The CDR3 region is CATSGGGLGTYEQYF. As DNA, the CDR3 is TGTGCCACCAGCGGGGGGGGGCTAGGCACCTACGAGCAGTACTTC.

A single count supports this clone. The chain is built from TRBV5-6 and TRBJ2-2; D is perhaps TRBD2 (5 bases). CDR1 and CDR2 from the germline V gene are SGHDT and YYEEEE. Trimming removed 1 base at V and 1 base at J, with 14 bases between. CDR3 length equals 17 residues. The chain's CDR3 is CASSLWGSGENTGELFF. In DNA form, the CDR3 reads TGTGCCAGCAGCTTGTGGGGATCCGGGGAGAACACCGGGGAGCTGTTTTTT.

The V call is TRBV6-1, the J call TRBJ2-3; the D gene is possibly TRBD1 (6 bases). With 1 base removed from V and 4 bases from J, the gap between germline ends came to 12 bases. The CDR3 covers 15 residues. Germline CDR1 MNHNS, CDR2 SASEGT. The CDR3 sequence is CASSEGQGRADTQYF. The CDR3 nucleotides are TGTGCCAGCAGTGAAGGTCAGGGGCGGGCAGATACGCAGTATTTT.

V and J are TRBV27 and TRBJ1-1, with 9 bases lining up with TRBD1. After removal of 3 bases from V and 13 bases from J, the junction contained 12 bases not matched to a gene. The CDR3 loop spans 14 amino acids. Germline assignment: CDR1 MNHEY and CDR2 SMNVEV (reference sequence). CDR3: CASSFLQGAGSVFF. CDR3 coding DNA: TGTGCCAGCAGTTTTCTACAGGGGGCTGGTTCGGTTTTCTTT.

The count of this clone is one. The V gene is TRBV5-6, the J gene TRBJ1-1; 10 bases align to TRBD1. The CDR3 length is 16 residues. Germline assignment: CDR1 SGHDT and CDR2 YYEEEE. V dropped 2 bases and J dropped 5; count of bases not matched to a gene: 9. This chain's CDR3 is CASSFGQGGARTEAFF. The CDR3 DNA reads TGTGCCAGCAGCTTTGGACAGGGGGGCGCGAGGACTGAAGCTTTCTTT.

The rearrangement links TRBV27 to TRBJ2-3, with 7 bases that match TRBD1. Germline V lookup: CDR1 MNHEY, CDR2 SMNVEV (reference sequence). The CDR3 totals 17 residues. Unmatched junction bases numbered 12, after V lost 0 bases and J lost 6 bases. The DNA for the CDR3 is TGTGCCAGCAGTTTATCGCAGGGACAGAAGGGTGGTGATACGCAGTATTTT. This translates into CASSLSQGQKGGDTQYF.

This sequence joins TRBV5-4 and TRBJ2-3; 9 bases are shared with TRBD2. V lost 0 bases to trimming and J lost 5 bases; unmatched junction nucleotides: 10. The CDR3 has 17 residues. Germline loops: CDR1 SGHNT, CDR2 YYREEE (reference sequence). In DNA, the CDR3 is TGTGCCAGCAGCTTGGTGGGCGGGGGGGCCTGGGGAGATACGCAGTATTTT. Protein: CASSLVGGGAWGDTQYF. Full variable domain (outside the CDR3, taken from reference TRBV5-4 and TRBJ2-3): ETGVTQSPTHLIKTRGQQVTLRCSSQSGHNTVSWYQQALGQGPQFIFQYYREEENGRGNFPPRFSGLQFPNYSSELNVNALELDDSALYLCASSLVGGGAWGDTQYFGPGTRLTVL.

This chain joins TRBV5-4 and TRBJ1-1, with D possibly matching TRBD1 (6 bases). Trimming took off 4 bases at V and 0 bases at J, with 16 bases between the two ends. The CDR3 runs to 16 residues. The germline V gene encodes CDR1 SGHNT and CDR2 YYREEE (reference sequence). CDR3 sequence reads: CASSPPGQPLNTEAFF. The DNA for the CDR3 is TGTGCCAGCAGCCCTCCAGGACAGCCCTTGAACACTGAAGCTTTCTTT.

The V and J genes are TRBV7-3 and TRBJ2-7; 7 bases match TRBD2. Unmatched junction bases numbered 9, after V lost 5 bases and J lost 5 bases. The CDR3 extends over 14 amino acids. Germline V gene lookup returns CDR1 SGHTA and CDR2 FQGTGA. The CDR3 loop reads CASSPGEGRHEQYF. Written as DNA, the CDR3 is TGTGCCAGCAGCCCGGGGGAGGGTCGCCACGAGCAGTACTTC.

The rearrangement uses TRBV2 and TRBJ2-3; TRBD2 might be the D (7 bases). Germline CDR1 and CDR2: SNHLY and FYNNEI. The V gene lost 8 bases and the J gene lost 6 bases, with 12 bases spanning the gap. CDR3 size: 12 residues. Here the CDR3 reads CASSGGADTQYF. CDR3 nucleotides: TGTGCCAGCTCGGGGGGCGCGGATACGCAGTATTTT. The variable domain in full, with the rest retrieved from reference TRBV2 and TRBJ2-3, is EPEVTQTPSHQVTQMGQEVILRCVPISNHLYFYWYRQILGQKVEFLVSFYNNEISEKSEIFDDQFSVERPDGSNFTLKIRSTKLEDSAMYFCASSGGADTQYFGPGTRLTVL.

This sequence joins TRBV9 and TRBJ2-7; D is ambiguous. CDR3 length: 13 amino acids. From germline, CDR1 is SGDLS and CDR2 YYNGEE. V lost 4 bases, J lost 4 bases, and 12 bases lay in between. The chain's CDR3 is CASSPAPEYEQYF. CDR3 DNA: TGTGCCAGCAGCCCCGCCCCCGAGTACGAGCAGTACTTC.

This chain joins TRBV4-1 and TRBJ1-6, with D hard to call. The CDR3 is made up of 15 amino acids. Germline CDR1 reads MGHRA; CDR2 reads YSYEKL. The V gene lost 0 bases and the J gene lost 5 bases, with 8 bases spanning the gap. CDR3 coding DNA: TGCGCCAGCAGCCAAGATATGGGAGATAATTCACCCCTCCACTTT. Translation: CASSQDMGDNSPLHF.

The V gene is TRBV18, the J gene TRBJ1-2, with a tentative D call TRBD1 (5 bases). Trimming took 1 base from V and 4 from J, leaving 10 bases between them. The CDR3 length is 14 residues. Looked up from germline, CDR1 is KGHSH and CDR2 is LQKENI. CDR3 amino acids: CASSPRGEGYGYTF. CDR3 bases: TGTGCCAGCTCACCACGGGGGGAAGGCTATGGCTACACCTTC.

V and J are TRBV5-1 and TRBJ2-7; 7 nucleotides match TRBD1. The germline V gene has CDR1 SGHRS and CDR2 YFSETQ. The CDR3 spans 17 residues. V was pared by 5 bases and J by 3 bases, with 17 bases of the junction left unmatched. CDR3 residues: CASRPSYGQALYYEQYF. For the CDR3, the DNA is TGCGCCAGCAGACCCTCGTACGGACAGGCGTTGTACTACGAGCAGTACTTC.

The chain recombines TRBV5-1 with TRBJ1-1, with D possibly matching TRBD1 (5 bases). This CDR3 is built from 14 residues. Between the trimmed V and J ends, which lost 4 bases and 8 bases, there was a span of 18 bases. Germline CDR1 SGHRS, CDR2 YFSETQ. In nucleotides, the CDR3 is TGCGCCAGCAGCACCGCGGGGTCTGGGACCGAAGCTTTCTTT. It encodes CASSTAGSGTEAFF.

The genes are TRBV5-6 and TRBJ2-7, with 8 bases aligning to TRBD1. V shed 0 bases and J 3 bases; nucleotides not matched to a gene: 2. This CDR3 has 14 amino acids. Germline CDR1 is SGHDT and CDR2 is YYEEEE. CDR3 sequence: CASSLGTGHYEQYF. Written as DNA, the CDR3 is TGTGCCAGCAGCTTGGGGACAGGGCACTACGAGCAGTACTTC.

The chain employs TRBV6-6 and TRBJ2-7; possibly TRBD2 for D (5 bases). CDR1 and CDR2 from the germline V gene are MNHNY and SVGAGI (reference sequence). The length of the CDR3 is 16 residues. The V end lost 7 bases, the J end lost 4 bases, and 23 bases lay between the germline ends. The CDR3 protein is CASTIRPGSYSYEQYF. In DNA, the CDR3 is TGTGCCAGCACTATTCGTCCGGGATCGTACTCGTACGAGCAGTACTTC.